Shown below are 14 T cell receptor beta chains from a single sample sequenced in a study of tumor-infiltrating lymphocytes in primary liver carcinoma. cDNA specific to TCR beta was made from 450 to 650 ng of total RNA, with a constant-region primer employed for priming. The TCR beta library was amplified through three nested multiplex PCR rounds in a modified ARM-PCR procedure. Investigators reported that the first two PCR rounds, at about 11 cycles each, used TRBV1-TRBV30 forward primers with a C-beta reverse primer. TCRdb itself ran the multiplex PCR reads through MiXCR, one entry per CDR3 protein. The sample has around 80,000 distinct CDR3 sequences, 65% to 80% seen once; the top ten hold roughly 19%. Co-extraction of RNA and DNA was performed on roughly 17-32 mg of unsorted bulk tissue. The sample consisted of liver tumor tissue from sampling region 1. The subset here: tumor region T1, superior pole. The receptor set was obtained from a man aged 35 to 55 with primary liver carcinoma and hepatitis B virus infection.

This clonotype was counted a few times. Since a much larger clone is just one base distant, this may be a read error. Likely a read error: the CDR3 ends without its conserved phenylalanine or tryptophan. V is TRBV6-1 and J is TRBJ2-5; D gene ambiguous. CDR1 is MNHNS, CDR2 SASEGT, per germline. Trimming cost V 7 bases and J 0 bases, with 15 bases left between them. The CDR3 runs to 15 residues. The DNA for the CDR3 is TGTGCCAGCACTATAGGACGGGTTAACCAAGAGACCCAGTACCTC. This gives the protein CASTIGRVNQETQYL.

This clonotype came up many times. The chain recombines TRBV4-1 with TRBJ2-5; 12 bases line up with TRBD2. Trimming cost V 4 bases and J 4 bases; bases outside gene matches: 7. Germline CDR1 MGHRA, CDR2 YSYEKL. This CDR3 comprises 16 residues. Here the CDR3 DNA reads TGCGCCAGCAGCCTCTCTAGCGGGAGGGCCGGAGAGACCCAGTACTTC. It codes for CASSLSSGRAGETQYF.

In the case of this clonotype: The CDR3 ends on some other residue instead of the conserved phenylalanine or tryptophan, so this is likely a read error. The chain combines TRBV10-3 with TRBJ1-1, with a tentative D call TRBD1 (6 bases). From germline, CDR1 is ENHRY and CDR2 SYGVKD. This CDR3 region has 14 residues. The CDR3 region has the DNA TGTGCCTCCAAAGGGGGACCGTTGAACACTGGAGCTTTCTCT. Its translation: CASKGGPLNTGAFS.

The chain recombines TRBV29-1 with TRBJ2-3, with TRBD1 matching over 8 bases. Germline V gene sequence: CDR1 SQVTM, CDR2 ANQGSEA. After removal of 7 bases from V and 5 bases from J, the junction contained 5 bases not matched to a gene. The length of the CDR3 is 12 residues. The CDR3 nucleotides read TGCAGCGCTACAGGGGGTATAGATACGCAGTATTTT. Translating it yields CSATGGIDTQYF.

This clonotype has more than one count but fewer than ten. With a much larger clone just one base away, this may be a read error. The chain joins TRBV30 to TRBJ2-7, with a weak D call TRBD2 (5 bases). CDR1 is GTSNPN, CDR2 SVGIG, per germline (reference sequence). The CDR3 contains 14 residues. CDR3 nucleotides: TGTGCCTGGGGTGTGGTGGGGTCTGGGGAGGAGCAGTACTTC. It is translated as CAWGVVGSGEEQYF.

About this clonotype: A junction boundary mismatches the germline segment, possibly from a read error. The DNA for the CDR3 is TGTGCCAACTCTAGTAGGACTCCCGTCCACTTC. Translating gives CANSSRTPVHF. V gene TRBV28 combines with J gene TRBJ2-7; TRBD2 is a possible D gene (5 bases). CDR3 length equals 11 residues. Germline loops: CDR1 MDHEN, CDR2 SYDVKM.

The chain combines TRBV28 with TRBJ1-4; D is unclear. The germline CDR1 and CDR2 sequences are MDHEN and SYDVKM. The germline V and J ends were trimmed by 5 bases and 8 bases, with 18 bases remaining between them. This CDR3 has 15 residues. The CDR3 bases are TGTGCCAGCAGTCTTGACACGAACCAAAGGGAAAAACTGTTTTTT. Encoded protein: CASSLDTNQREKLFF.

About this clonotype: The junction and the germline gene differ at one end; a read error may be behind it. The chain links TRBV4-2 to TRBJ2-2; D call uncertain. This CDR3 has 13 residues. CDR1 and CDR2 (germline): LGHNA, YNFKEQ. For the CDR3, the DNA is TGTGTCAGCAGCCAAGAGAGCGAACGAGAGCTGTGTTTT. It is translated as CVSSQESERELCF.

With regard to this clonotype: The junction and the germline gene differ at one end; a read error may be behind it. This sequence joins TRBV30 and TRBJ2-7; D unresolved. There are 11 residues in the CDR3. Germline CDR1 is GTSNPN and CDR2 is SVGIG (reference sequence). The DNA of the CDR3 is TGCGCCTGGCGATCCGCCTACGAGGAGTACTTC. Protein product: CAWRSAYEEYF. Combining the CDR3 with reference TRBV30 and TRBJ2-7 gives the whole variable domain SQTIHQWPATLVQPVGSPLSLECTVEGTSNPNLYWYRQAAGRGLQLLFYSVGIGQISSEVPQNLSASRPQDRQFILSSKKLLLSDSGFYLCAWRSAYEEYFGPGTRLTVT.

This clonotype occurred a few times. This could be a read error, since a much larger clone is one nucleotide away. The chain couples TRBV6-1 to TRBJ2-2; 12 bases agree with TRBD2. V was pared by 6 bases and J by 5 bases, with 13 bases of the junction left unmatched. The CDR3 is 18 amino acids. Germline CDR1 MNHNS, CDR2 SASEGT. The CDR3 is CASSDLLAGGLGTGELFF. The CDR3 DNA follows: TGTGCCAGCAGCGATCTCCTAGCGGGAGGGCTGGGGACCGGGGAGCTGTTTTTT.

This clonotype was observed at least ten times. The chain employs TRBV10-3 and TRBJ1-1; D perhaps matches TRBD1 (5 bases). This CDR3 has 15 amino acids. Between the trimmed V and J ends, which lost 6 bases and 6 bases, there was a span of 20 bases. CDR1 ENHRY and CDR2 SYGVKD come from the germline V gene. CDR3 sequence: CAIRQVRGDHPEAFF. The CDR3 DNA sequence: TGTGCCATCAGGCAAGTGCGAGGGGATCATCCTGAAGCTTTCTTT.

The gene calls are TRBV29-1 and TRBJ2-7, with D perhaps TRBD1 (6 bases). Germline assignment: CDR1 SQVTM and CDR2 ANQGSEA. V shed 6 bases and J shed 5 bases, with 14 bases lying between them. The CDR3 covers 12 residues. The chain's CDR3 is CSVRGGRDEQYF. The CDR3 DNA sequence: TGCAGCGTCCGAGGGGGTAGGGACGAGCAGTACTTC.

In regard to this clonotype: Sequence at one end of the junction differs from germline and may be a read error. The chain uses TRBV6-1 and TRBJ2-7; a possible D gene is TRBD2 (5 bases). The V gene's germline CDR1 is MNHNS and CDR2 SASEGT. The CDR3 extends over 15 amino acids. In DNA, the CDR3 is TGTGCCAGCAGTGTAATGCCACACCGGGGTGACGAGCGGTACTTC. As protein: CASSVMPHRGDERYF.

This clonotype was observed a few times. The chain employs TRBV28 and TRBJ1-5; perhaps TRBD1 as D (5 bases). The germline V gene has CDR1 MDHEN and CDR2 SYDVKM. V shed 4 bases and J shed 2 bases, with 9 bases lying between them. This CDR3 spans 14 amino acids. Here the CDR3 DNA reads TGTGCCAGCAGTTCACAGGCTGGCAATCAGCCCCAGCATTTT. As protein: CASSSQAGNQPQHF. Full variable domain (missing parts from reference TRBV28 and TRBJ1-5): DVKVTQSSRYLVKRTGEKVFLECVQDMDHENMFWYRQDPGLGLRLIYFSYDVKMKEKGDIPEGYSVSREKKERFSLILESASTNQTSMYLCASSSQAGNQPQHFGDGTRLSIL.